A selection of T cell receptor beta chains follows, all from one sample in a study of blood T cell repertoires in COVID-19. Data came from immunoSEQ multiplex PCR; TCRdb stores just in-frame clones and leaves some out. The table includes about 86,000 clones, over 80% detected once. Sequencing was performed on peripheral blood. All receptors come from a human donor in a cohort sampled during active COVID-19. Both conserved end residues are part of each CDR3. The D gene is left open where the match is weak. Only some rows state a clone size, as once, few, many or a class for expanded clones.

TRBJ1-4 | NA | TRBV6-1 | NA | TGTGCCAGCAGTGATCAATACGACACCTTCAATGAAAAACTGTTTTTT | CASSDQYDTFNEKLFF
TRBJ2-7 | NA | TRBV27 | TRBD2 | TGTGCCAGCAGTTTATTGGGACTAGCGCCAGGGGAGCAGTACTTC | CASSLLGLAPGEQYF
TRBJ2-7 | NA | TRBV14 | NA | TGTGCCAGCAGCCAAGAGCGGATCTACGAGCAGTACTTC | CASSQERIYEQYF
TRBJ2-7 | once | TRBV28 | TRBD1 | TGTGCCAGCAGCCAAGTAGGGACAGGACGTTACGAGCAGTACTTC | CASSQVGTGRYEQYF
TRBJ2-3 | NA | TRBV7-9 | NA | TGTGCCAGCGACCAGAAGGGGTATACCTACACAGATACGCAGTATTTT | CASDQKGYTYTDTQYF
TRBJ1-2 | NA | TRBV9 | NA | TGTGCCAGCAGCTTATGGGGGGAACAGATCAACTATGGCTACACCTTC | CASSLWGEQINYGYTF
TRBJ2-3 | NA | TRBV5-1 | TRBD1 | TGCGCCAGCAGCCGGGACAGTAGCACGGATACGCAGTATTTT | CASSRDSSTDTQYF
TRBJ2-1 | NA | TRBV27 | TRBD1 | TGTGCCAGCAGCCCAACATATACAGGGGCCTCGGAGCAGTTCTTC | CASSPTYTGASEQFF
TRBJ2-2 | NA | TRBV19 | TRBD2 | TGTGCCAGTAGGTGGCTAGCGGACAACACCGGGGAGCTGTTTTTT | CASRWLADNTGELFF
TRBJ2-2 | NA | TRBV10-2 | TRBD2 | TGCGCCAGCAGTCAACTAGCGTCCGGGGAGCTGTTTTTT | CASSQLASGELFF
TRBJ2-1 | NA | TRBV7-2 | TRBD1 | TGTGCCAGCAGCCCAACCCAACTGACAGGGGGAGAGCAGTTCTTC | CASSPTQLTGGEQFF
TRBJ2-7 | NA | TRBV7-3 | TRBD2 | TGTGCCAGCAGCTTGCAAGCGGGAGCAGTCGAGCAGTACTTC | CASSLQAGAVEQYF
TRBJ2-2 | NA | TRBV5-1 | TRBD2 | TGCGCCAGCAGCTCTAGCTCCGGGACTAGTATCGCCGGGGAGCTGTTTTTT | CASSSSSGTSIAGELFF
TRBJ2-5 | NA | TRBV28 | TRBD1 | TGTGCCAGCAGTCCGTCCCGGGACAGGGTTTTAGGCCCCCAAGAGACCCAGTACTTC | CASSPSRDRVLGPQETQYF
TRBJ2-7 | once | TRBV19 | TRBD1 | TGTGCCAGTAGTGTAGGCGGGACAGGGACAGAAGAGCAGTACTTC | CASSVGGTGTEEQYF
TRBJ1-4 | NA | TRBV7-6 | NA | TGTGCCAGCAGCTTAAGAGGTTCTAATGAAAAACTGTTTTTT | CASSLRGSNEKLFF
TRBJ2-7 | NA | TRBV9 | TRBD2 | TGTGCCAGCAGCCCGGAGCGGGAGGCCCATCAGTACTTC | CASSPEREAHQYF
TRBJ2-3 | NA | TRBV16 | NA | TGTGCCAGCAGCCAATCAATGGGGAATTTCAGGGCTGATACGCAGTATTTT | CASSQSMGNFRADTQYF
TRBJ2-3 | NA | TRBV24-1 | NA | TGTGCCACCAGTGACCCCGTCAGCACAGATACGCAGTATTTT | CATSDPVSTDTQYF
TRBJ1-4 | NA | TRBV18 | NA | TGTGCCAGCTCACCACTCACAGGGATGTTGGCTAATGAAAAACTGTTTTTT | CASSPLTGMLANEKLFF
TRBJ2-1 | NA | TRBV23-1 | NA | TGCGCCAGCAGTCAATCGAGGAATGAGCAGTTCTTC | CASSQSRNEQFF
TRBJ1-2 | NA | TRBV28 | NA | TGTGCCACCACTTCTAACTATGGCTACACCTTC | CATTSNYGYTF
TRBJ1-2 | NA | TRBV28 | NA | TGTGCCAGCAGTTTTAGCCTAGAGTATGGCTACACCTTC | CASSFSLEYGYTF
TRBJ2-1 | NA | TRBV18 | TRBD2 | TGTGCCAGCTCACGAAGGACTAGCGGGAGCGATGAGCAGTTCTTC | CASSRRTSGSDEQFF
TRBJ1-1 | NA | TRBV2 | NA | TGTGCCAGCAGTACTAGCGGGCCTGGTCTGATGAACACTGAAGCTTTCTTT | CASSTSGPGLMNTEAFF
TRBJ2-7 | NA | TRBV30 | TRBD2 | TGTGCCTGGATAGGTGGCGGGACTAGCGGGGCCGACTACGAGCAGTACTTC | CAWIGGGTSGADYEQYF
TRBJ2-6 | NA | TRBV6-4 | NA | TGTGCCAGCAGTGACTCGGCCAACTCTGGGGCCAACGTCCTGACTTTC | CASSDSANSGANVLTF
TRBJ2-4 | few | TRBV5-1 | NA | TGCGCCAGCAGCTCCGGGCAGGGAACTAACATTCAGTACTTC | CASSSGQGTNIQYF
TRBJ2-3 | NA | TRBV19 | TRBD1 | TGTGCCACCCAAGGGGGCCCGATCACAGATACGCAGTATTTT | CATQGGPITDTQYF
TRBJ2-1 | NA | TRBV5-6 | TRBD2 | TGTGCCAGCAGCCGGACTAGCGGCAATGAGCAGTTCTTC | CASSRTSGNEQFF
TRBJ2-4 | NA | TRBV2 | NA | TGTGCCGGCAACAGCGGAGACGAAAACATTCAGTACTTC | CAGNSGDENIQYF
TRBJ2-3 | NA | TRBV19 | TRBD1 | TGTGCCAGTAGTACCTCCAGGGGGTTGGCAGATACGCAGTATTTT | CASSTSRGLADTQYF
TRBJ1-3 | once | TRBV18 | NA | TGTGCCAGCTCAACGGAAACAGGGAGCGGAAACACCATATATTTT | CASSTETGSGNTIYF
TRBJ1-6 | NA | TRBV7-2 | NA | TGTGCCAGCAGCGCCTACAGGCGGAATTCACCCCTCCACTTT | CASSAYRRNSPLHF
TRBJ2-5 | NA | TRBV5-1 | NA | TGCGCCAGCAGCTGGGGGCCTAGGCAAGAGACCCAGTACTTC | CASSWGPRQETQYF
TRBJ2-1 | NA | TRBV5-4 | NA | TGTGCCAGCAGCCCAGCGGGCGCAATAAGCAATGAGCAGTTCTTC | CASSPAGAISNEQFF
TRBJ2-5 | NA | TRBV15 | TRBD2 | TGTGCCACCAGCAGCGGGACTAGCGGGAGCGGGTTCCAAGAGACCCAGTACTTC | CATSSGTSGSGFQETQYF
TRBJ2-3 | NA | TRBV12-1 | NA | TGTGCCAGCAGCTTTGCTAGACTAGCGGGGGATGATACGCAGTATTTT | CASSFARLAGDDTQYF
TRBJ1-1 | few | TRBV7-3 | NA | TGTGCCAGCAGCTCGGGACAGAACACTGAAGCTTTCTTT | CASSSGQNTEAFF
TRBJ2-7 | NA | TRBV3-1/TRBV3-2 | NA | TGTGCCAGCAGCCAAGCACCCGGCCAGGGAAGCCACTACGAGCAGTACTTC | CASSQAPGQGSHYEQYF
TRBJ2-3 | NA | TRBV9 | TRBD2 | TGTGCCAGCAGCTTGGGACTAGCAGGCACAGATACGCAGTATTTT | CASSLGLAGTDTQYF
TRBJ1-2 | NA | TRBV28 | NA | TGTGCCTCCTCTATGGACTATGGCTACACCTTC | CASSMDYGYTF
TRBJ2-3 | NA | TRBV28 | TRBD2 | TGTGCCAGCAGTTCTAGCGGATCTTCAGATACGCAGTATTTT | CASSSSGSSDTQYF
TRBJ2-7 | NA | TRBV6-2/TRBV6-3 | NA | TGTGCCAGCAGTTATGACAAGTCCAATCCCTACGAGCAGTACTTC | CASSYDKSNPYEQYF
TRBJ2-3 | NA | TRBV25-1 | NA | TGTGCCAGCAGTTCCCTGGGCACCCGCACAGATACGCAGTATTTT | CASSSLGTRTDTQYF
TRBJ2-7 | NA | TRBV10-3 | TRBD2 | TGTGCCATCTCCGGGACTAGCGAATACGAGCAGTACTTC | CAISGTSEYEQYF
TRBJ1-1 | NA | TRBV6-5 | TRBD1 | TGTGCCAGCAGTTACTCCGGCCCTCACAGGGGGACTGAAGCTTTCTTT | CASSYSGPHRGTEAFF
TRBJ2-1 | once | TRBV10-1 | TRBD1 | TGCGGGCCTATTACCGGGACAGGGAGCTCCTACAATGAGCAGTTCTTC | CGPITGTGSSYNEQFF
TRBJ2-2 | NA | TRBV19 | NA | TGTGCCAGTAGTATTGGGGGGGCTGGGGAGCTGTTTTTT | CASSIGGAGELFF
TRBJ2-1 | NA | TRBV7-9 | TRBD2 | TGTGCCAGCAGCTTACGGGGCAGCGGGGTGAGGAATGAGCAGTTCTTC | CASSLRGSGVRNEQFF
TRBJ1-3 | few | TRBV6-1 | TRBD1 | TGTGCCAGCAGTGAATTCAGGGACAGGGGCTCTGGAAACACCATATATTTT | CASSEFRDRGSGNTIYF
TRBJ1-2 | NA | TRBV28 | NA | TGTGCCAGCAGTCCCCCGCAGTTTGGCTACACCTTC | CASSPPQFGYTF
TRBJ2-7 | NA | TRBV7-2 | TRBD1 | TGTGCCAGCAGCACCGGGACAGGGACCTACGAGCAGTACTTC | CASSTGTGTYEQYF
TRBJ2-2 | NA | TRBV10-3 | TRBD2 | TGTGCCATCAGGACTACTAGCGGGAGGCCCACCGGGGAGCTGTTTTTT | CAIRTTSGRPTGELFF
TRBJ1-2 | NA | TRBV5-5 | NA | TGTGCCAGCAGCTCCCCCCGGAACTATGGCTACACCTTC | CASSSPRNYGYTF
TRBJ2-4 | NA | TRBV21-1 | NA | TGCCGCCGCACTCTAGCGGGAAGGAGTGGAAACATTCAGTACTTC | CRRTLAGRSGNIQYF